A selection of T cell receptor beta chains follows, all from one sample in a study of regulatory T cells in long-lasting Graves disease. Via MiXCR, TCRdb re-called the multiplex PCR reads, giving one row per CDR3 protein. In the table there are about 240,000 distinct CDR3 sequences, roughly a fifth of which are singletons. The specimen was peripheral blood mononuclear cells (PBMCs), collected at new diagnosis, from a patient treated with antithyroid drugs. All receptors come from a female donor with Graves disease. CDR3s include the opening cysteine and the closing phenylalanine or tryptophan. The order of the fields is J gene, clone size, D gene, V gene, CDR3 DNA, CDR3 protein. A D gene is named only where the DNA matches it firmly. Clone size is stated in some rows and not others, as once, few, many or a class when expanded.

TRBJ2-1	many	-	TRBV20-1	TGCAGTGCTAGAGATCCCAACAGGTCCGGCAATGAGCAGTTCTTC	CSARDPNRSGNEQFF
TRBJ1-1	many	-	TRBV7-8	TGTGCCAGCAGCCTTGGGACCCTTAGGGGGATGAACACTGAAGCTTTCTTT	CASSLGTLRGMNTEAFF
TRBJ2-3	-	-	TRBV28	TGTGCCAGCATACCCGGGGAGGTTAACCCCACAGATACGCAGTATTTT	CASIPGEVNPTDTQYF
TRBJ2-5	-	-	TRBV15	TGTGCCACCAGCGGGGGTAGCGCGCAAGAGACCCAGTACTTC	CATSGGSAQETQYF
TRBJ2-1	many	TRBD2	TRBV28	TGTGCCAGCTTTTACTCTTCCGGGACTAGCATTCCGAGTGAGCAGTTCTTC	CASFYSSGTSIPSEQFF
TRBJ2-5	-	TRBD1	TRBV30	TGTGCCTGGAGTGCCCCGACAGGGAAAGAGACCCAGTACTTC	CAWSAPTGKETQYF
TRBJ2-3	many	TRBD2	TRBV4-3	TGCGCCAGCAGCCAAGATGGAGCGGGGGCTTCAGATACGCAGTATTTT	CASSQDGAGASDTQYF
TRBJ2-7	many	-	TRBV5-1	TGCGCCAGCAGCGCTAAACAGGGCAGGAACTACGAGCAGTACTTC	CASSAKQGRNYEQYF
TRBJ2-2	-	TRBD2	TRBV20-1	TGCAGTGCTGAGACTAGCGGGAGGGTTGGCGGGGAGCTGTTTTTT	CSAETSGRVGGELFF
TRBJ1-2	-	-	TRBV6-1	TGTGCCAGCGGGCTCCCCTATGGCTACACCTTC	CASGLPYGYTF
TRBJ2-3	-	-	TRBV19	TGTGCCAGTAGGGCGACCCCTAGCACAGATACGCAGTATTTT	CASRATPSTDTQYF
TRBJ2-2	few	-	TRBV12-5	TGTGCTAGTGGTTTGGTACTGGTCGGGGCCGCCGGGGAGCTGTTTTTT	CASGLVLVGAAGELFF
TRBJ1-1	-	-	TRBV5-6	TGTGCCAGCAGCTCATCTCCGGGGAGAGGGAACGCTGAAGCTTTCTTT	CASSSSPGRGNAEAFF
TRBJ2-3	many	-	TRBV18	TGTGCCAGCTCACTTTGGGTAGGAGATACGCAGTATTTT	CASSLWVGDTQYF
TRBJ1-4	-	-	TRBV20-1	TGCAGTGCTTGCGGGAACGGAGAAAAACTGTTTTTT	CSACGNGEKLFF
TRBJ2-7	many	TRBD1	TRBV20-1	TGCAGTGCTCATATTAGCAGGGGGCAGGAGGAGCAGTACTTC	CSAHISRGQEEQYF
TRBJ1-3	many	-	TRBV15	TGTGCCACCAGCAGCGCGGACTCCTTTTACGGAAACACCATATATTTT	CATSSADSFYGNTIYF
TRBJ1-2	-	-	TRBV20-1	TGCAGTGCTTCCCAACATGTAGCTAACTATGGCTACACCTTC	CSASQHVANYGYTF
TRBJ1-1	many	-	TRBV7-9	TGTGCCAGCAGCCAACGTCAGGGAAGGGGGACTGAAGCTTTCTTT	CASSQRQGRGTEAFF
TRBJ1-4	-	-	TRBV7-2	TGTGCCAGCAGCTTAGGGGTGGGGGTAACTAATGAAAAACTGTTTTTT	CASSLGVGVTNEKLFF
TRBJ2-3	many	TRBD2	TRBV6-2/TRBV6-3	TGTGCCAGCAGAGGGACTAGCGGAGCTAGCACAGATACGCAGTATTTT	CASRGTSGASTDTQYF
TRBJ2-1	many	-	TRBV20-1	TGCAGTGCTAGTAGGGGAAGCGGGTGGGACAATGAGCAGTTCTTC	CSASRGSGWDNEQFF
TRBJ2-7	many	-	TRBV20-1	TGCAGTGCTAGAGAAGGAGCGGCCTCCTACGAGCAGTACTTC	CSAREGAASYEQYF
TRBJ1-1	many	-	TRBV5-1	TGCGCCAGCAGCTTGGTTGCAGGGGAGTGGACTGAAGCTTTCTTT	CASSLVAGEWTEAFF
TRBJ2-6	-	-	TRBV5-5	TGTGCCAGCAGCTTTCTATTGGCCGGGGCCAACGTCCTGACTTTC	CASSFLLAGANVLTF
TRBJ2-5	many	-	TRBV11-2	TGTGCCAGCAGCTTAGAGGGGGCCCTCGGGGCCCAGTACTTC	CASSLEGALGAQYF
TRBJ1-1	many	TRBD1	TRBV13	TGTGCCAGCAGCCTGGGACAGGGAGTCTCTGAAGCTTTCTTT	CASSLGQGVSEAFF
TRBJ2-5	-	TRBD1	TRBV5-4	TGTGCCAGCAGCTCACGACAGGGGTTTGTGACCCAGTACTTC	CASSSRQGFVTQYF
TRBJ2-7	many	TRBD1	TRBV5-1	TGCGCCAGCAGCATGCTGGACAGGGCGTACGAGCAGTACTTC	CASSMLDRAYEQYF
TRBJ2-2	few	TRBD1	TRBV6-2/TRBV6-3	TGTGCCAGCAGTTACCCGGGACAGGGGGCCGGCGGGGAGCTGTTTTTT	CASSYPGQGAGGELFF
TRBJ2-1	many	-	TRBV6-2/TRBV6-3	TGTGCCACGAGTTACGAAGGACGCACCCCACGCGACAATGAGCAGTTCTTC	CATSYEGRTPRDNEQFF
TRBJ2-1	many	TRBD2	TRBV20-1	TGCAGTGCCCCCTTGCTAGCGGTCGCAAATGAGCAGTTCTTC	CSAPLLAVANEQFF
TRBJ2-3	-	TRBD2	TRBV7-8	TGTGCCAGCAGCACTGAGCGGGGCTTAACAGATACGCAGTATTTT	CASSTERGLTDTQYF
TRBJ2-1	many	-	TRBV11-2	TGTGCCAGCAGCTGGGGGGGCAGCGTCTCCTACAATGAGCAGTTCTTC	CASSWGGSVSYNEQFF
TRBJ2-7	many	-	TRBV4-3	TGCGCCAGCAGCCAAGAGAAAACATCCTCCTACGAGCAGTACTTC	CASSQEKTSSYEQYF
TRBJ2-1	-	TRBD2	TRBV7-2	TGTGCCAGCAGTTCAGGGACTAGCGGGGGGAATGAGCAGTTCTTC	CASSSGTSGGNEQFF
TRBJ2-2	-	TRBD2	TRBV2	TGTGCCAGTAGTACCGGGACTAGCGGGAGGGCCCCCGGGGAGCTGTTTTTT	CASSTGTSGRAPGELFF
TRBJ2-5	many	-	TRBV20-1	TGCAGTGCTAGAGATTCACGGGGAAGAGAGACCCAGTACTTC	CSARDSRGRETQYF
TRBJ2-1	few	TRBD1	TRBV10-3	TGTGCCATCAGACCGGGACAGGGGGCTTCCAATGAGCAGTTCTTC	CAIRPGQGASNEQFF
TRBJ2-3	many	-	TRBV7-2	TGTGCCAGCAGCCCTCAAGGGGCTAACACAGATACGCAGTATTTT	CASSPQGANTDTQYF
TRBJ2-7	-	TRBD1	TRBV2	TGTGCCAGTGAGCCCGGGACAGCAGACCACGAGCAGTACTTC	CASEPGTADHEQYF
TRBJ1-2	many	TRBD1	TRBV5-1	TGCGCCAGCAGCTCGGGACAGAAGGTGGGCTACACCTTC	CASSSGQKVGYTF
TRBJ2-7	-	-	TRBV6-2/TRBV6-3	TGTGCCAGCAGTACAGAACAGGGAAACGAGCAGTACTTC	CASSTEQGNEQYF
TRBJ2-7	many	-	TRBV5-1	TGTGCCAGCAGCTCGGCCGGGACTTCCTACACCGAGCAGTACTTC	CASSSAGTSYTEQYF
TRBJ1-5	many	-	TRBV6-5	TGTGCCAGCAGTTACGCTTCGGTAGATCAGCCCCAGCATTTT	CASSYASVDQPQHF
TRBJ2-7	-	-	TRBV7-2	TGTGCCAGCAGCCCGTGGACGGATGATTACGAGCAGTACTTC	CASSPWTDDYEQYF
TRBJ1-5	many	-	TRBV7-2	TGTGCCAGCAGCCAATTTAGAGGGGGGAATCAGCCCCAGCATTTT	CASSQFRGGNQPQHF
TRBJ2-3	many	TRBD1	TRBV24-1	TGTGCCACCAGCAAACAGGGGGGTCCAGATACGCAGTATTTT	CATSKQGGPDTQYF
TRBJ2-7	many	-	TRBV7-9	TGTGCCAGCAGTAATCAGGGGATCTACGAGCAGTACTTC	CASSNQGIYEQYF
TRBJ2-3	-	-	TRBV10-3	TGTGCCATCAGTGAGCGGACAGATACGCAGTATTTT	CAISERTDTQYF
TRBJ1-2	-	-	TRBV14	TGTGCCAGCAGCTCCTGGCCCCCGTACGGCTACACCTTC	CASSSWPPYGYTF
TRBJ2-1	many	-	TRBV11-2	TGTGCCAGCAGCTTAGAGGGGTCTCTAAGCAATGAGCAGTTCTTC	CASSLEGSLSNEQFF
TRBJ2-6	many	-	TRBV7-3	TGTGCCAGCGCCCTTGTTCATGGGGCCAACGTCCTGACTTTC	CASALVHGANVLTF
TRBJ2-5	many	TRBD1	TRBV7-3	TGTGCCAGCAGTCTGACAGGGTTGGAGACCCAGTACTTC	CASSLTGLETQYF
TRBJ2-1	-	TRBD2	TRBV5-1	TGCGCCAGCAGCTTGTTGTGGCGGGAGGGCGGTGAGCAGTTCTTC	CASSLLWREGGEQFF
TRBJ1-5	-	TRBD1	TRBV20-1	TGCAGTGCACGTTCCCCCCGACAGGGCGATCAGCCCCAGCATTTT	CSARSPRQGDQPQHF
TRBJ1-4	many	-	TRBV28	TGCGCCAGCAGCTTGGGCAGGCGGGAAAAACTGTTTTTT	CASSLGRREKLFF